Presented here are 25 T cell receptor beta chains from one specimen sequenced in a study of cytomegalovirus exposure and HLA in healthy donors. Produced via immunoSEQ multiplex PCR; TCRdb's table is partial and in-frame only. The data contain over 150,000 clones, around 92% of them seen just once; the ten biggest clones take up 10%. Sample: PBMCs. These receptors were collected from a woman younger than 30 in good health and CMV-seropositive.

The chain uses TRBV7-3 and TRBJ2-1, with D possibly matching TRBD2 (6 bases). Germline V gives CDR1 SGHTA, CDR2 FQGTGA. Trimming cost V 5 bases and J 0 bases, with 11 bases left between them. The CDR3 covers 15 residues. Written as DNA, the CDR3 is TGTGCCAGCAGCCTCCGGGGGAGCTCCTACAATGAGCAGTTCTTC. It translates to CASSLRGSSYNEQFF.

J is TRBJ2-5 and V is TRBV2, with TRBD1 matching over 9 bases. This CDR3 has 15 residues. V was pared by 6 bases and J by 5 bases, with 10 bases of the junction left unmatched. Germline values: CDR1 SNHLY, CDR2 FYNNEI. For the CDR3, the DNA is TGTGCCAGCAGACCCGATACAGGGGGCGAGGAGACCCAGTACTTC. Its translation: CASRPDTGGEETQYF.

The rearrangement joins TRBV7-2 to TRBJ2-7, with a possible D match to TRBD2 (5 bases). The V gene's germline CDR1 is SGHTA and CDR2 FQGNSA. The CDR3 loop spans 15 amino acids. The V end lost 2 bases, the J end lost 2 bases, and 13 bases lay between the germline ends. This CDR3 reads CASSLSATRTYEQYF. CDR3 in DNA: TGTGCCAGCAGCTTAAGTGCTACTAGAACCTACGAGCAGTACTTC.

This chain's CDR3 is CASSPNRGEDGYTF. The CDR3 nucleotides read TGTGCCAGCTCACCAAACAGGGGAGAGGACGGCTACACCTTC. The V and J genes are TRBV18 and TRBJ1-2; 7 bases agree with TRBD1. Germline V lookup: CDR1 KGHSH, CDR2 LQKENI. V was pared by 2 bases and J by 8 bases, with 8 bases of the junction left unmatched. CDR3 length: 14 amino acids.

CDR3 sequence reads: CASSPRTGWSTEAFF. CDR3 coding DNA: TGCGCCAGCAGCCCCCGGACAGGGTGGTCCACTGAAGCTTTCTTT. The V and J genes are TRBV5-1 and TRBJ1-1; TRBD1 aligns across 8 bases. This CDR3 is 15 amino acids long. V lost 4 bases, J lost 4 bases, and 9 bases stayed unmatched. The germline V gene encodes CDR1 SGHRS and CDR2 YFSETQ.

The V and J genes are TRBV27 and TRBJ2-7; 13 nucleotides match TRBD2. After removal of 4 bases from V and 5 bases from J, the junction contained 2 bases not matched to a gene. The germline gives CDR1 MNHEY, CDR2 SMNVEV (reference sequence). The CDR3 sequence is 14 residues long. In nucleotides, the CDR3 is TGTGCCAGCAGTTGGACTAGCGGGAGCAACGAGCAGTACTTC. Its protein is CASSWTSGSNEQYF.

The chain is built from TRBV2 and TRBJ2-7, with D perhaps matching TRBD2 (6 bases). CDR3 length: 13 amino acids. Trimming left V 7 bases short and J 6 bases short, with 16 bases between. Germline lookup yields CDR1 SNHLY and CDR2 FYNNEI. DNA of the CDR3: TGTGCCAGCAAACCGGGAGATCTTCGCGAGCAGTACTTC. Translated, it gives CASKPGDLREQYF.

The chain uses TRBV30 and TRBJ2-5; TRBD2 is a possible D gene (6 bases). The CDR3 spans 14 residues. Germline CDR1 reads GTSNPN; CDR2 reads SVGIG (reference sequence). Trimming cost V 0 bases and J 5 bases, with 13 bases left between them. CDR3 loop: CAWSVGTSGETQYF. CDR3 bases: TGTGCCTGGAGTGTTGGGACTTCAGGGGAGACCCAGTACTTC.

The rearrangement links TRBV9 to TRBJ1-3, with D perhaps TRBD1 (5 bases). The CDR3 is 14 residues long. V was pared by 8 bases and J by 3 bases, with 15 bases between. Germline lookup yields CDR1 SGDLS and CDR2 YYNGEE. This CDR3 is CASSLGEVGNTIYF. Here the CDR3 DNA reads TGTGCCAGTTCGCTAGGGGAGGTTGGAAACACCATATATTTT.

The rearrangement uses TRBV30 and TRBJ2-1, with 9 bases fitting TRBD2. Germline trimming cut 3 bases from V and 2 bases from J; bases unmatched to any gene: 5. This CDR3 comprises 15 residues. Germline V lookup: CDR1 GTSNPN, CDR2 SVGIG (reference sequence). The CDR3 coding sequence is TGTGCCTGGAGCCCGGGACTAGCAGCCTACAATGAGCAGTTCTTC. It specifies CAWSPGLAAYNEQFF.

The V call is TRBV11-3, the J call TRBJ2-3; D unresolved. With 2 bases removed from V and 2 bases from J, the gap between germline ends came to 8 bases. The CDR3 length is 14 residues. The V gene's germline CDR1 is SGHNT and CDR2 YENEEA. CDR3 sequence (DNA): TGTGCCAGCAGCTTATTTGCGGCCACAGATACGCAGTATTTT. Protein product: CASSLFAATDTQYF.

The genes are TRBV6-4 and TRBJ2-3; possibly TRBD2 for D (5 bases). V gave up 0 bases and J gave up 2 bases, with 12 bases separating them. CDR3 size: 16 residues. Germline V gene data show CDR1 as MRHNA and CDR2 as SNTAGT. CDR3: CASSDSVSGPTDTQYF. In DNA form, the CDR3 reads TGTGCCAGCAGTGACTCAGTAAGCGGCCCCACAGATACGCAGTATTTT.

The gene calls are TRBV30 and TRBJ2-3; 7 positions match TRBD2. The J segment lost 2 bases and the V segment lost 2 bases, leaving 7 bases of the junction unmatched. CDR1 is GTSNPN, CDR2 SVGIG, per germline (reference sequence). There are 15 residues in the CDR3. CDR3 loop: CAWSSGLAVTDTQYF. The CDR3 region has the DNA TGTGCCTGGAGTTCGGGGCTAGCGGTCACAGATACGCAGTATTTT. Drawing the rest from reference TRBV30 and TRBJ2-3, the complete variable domain is SQTIHQWPATLVQPVGSPLSLECTVEGTSNPNLYWYRQAAGRGLQLLFYSVGIGQISSEVPQNLSASRPQDRQFILSSKKLLLSDSGFYLCAWSSGLAVTDTQYFGPGTRLTVL.

The rearrangement links TRBV5-5 to TRBJ2-4, with 9 bases matching TRBD2. V dropped 1 base and J dropped 10; count of bases not matched to a gene: 9. CDR3 length: 15 residues. In germline, CDR1 is SGHKS, CDR2 YYEKEE (reference sequence). CDR3 residues: CASSLLAGGAAIQYF. The CDR3, as DNA: TGTGCCAGCAGCTTGTTGGCGGGAGGGGCCGCAATTCAGTACTTC. Variable domain in full (rest from reference TRBV5-5 and TRBJ2-4): DAGVTQSPTHLIKTRGQQVTLRCSPISGHKSVSWYQQVLGQGPQFIFQYYEKEERGRGNFPDRFSARQFPNYSSELNVNALLLGDSALYLCASSLLAGGAAIQYFGAGTRLSVL.

The chain combines TRBV2 with TRBJ2-2; D is undetermined. The CDR3 contains 13 residues. With 10 bases removed from V and 1 base from J, the gap between germline ends came to 10 bases. Germline V gives CDR1 SNHLY, CDR2 FYNNEI. The CDR3 sequence: CATMPGNTGELFF. In nucleotides, the CDR3 is TGTGCCACCATGCCCGGGAACACCGGGGAGCTGTTTTTT.

The J gene is TRBJ2-7, the V gene TRBV9; 10 bases line up with TRBD2. The CDR3 is made up of 15 amino acids. The junction had 6 bases not matched to a gene; V was cut back by 3 bases and J by 3 bases. The germline CDR1 and CDR2 sequences are SGDLS and YYNGEE. The CDR3 spells CASSAGTSDFYEQYF. DNA of the CDR3: TGTGCCAGCAGCGCCGGGACTAGCGACTTCTACGAGCAGTACTTC.

This sequence joins TRBV19 and TRBJ1-2; a possible D gene is TRBD1 (5 bases). Germline-derived CDR1 and CDR2 are LNHDA and SQIVND (reference sequence). This CDR3 is built from 14 residues. Trimming took 5 bases from V and 4 from J, leaving 14 bases between them. CDR3 sequence: CASSSTTAFYGYTF. CDR3 nucleotides: TGTGCCAGTAGTTCCACGACAGCGTTCTATGGCTACACCTTC.

The chain has TRBV28 and TRBJ1-5, with 10 bases fitting TRBD1. J gave up 0 bases and V 5 bases, and 4 bases lay outside the gene matches. The germline gives CDR1 MDHEN, CDR2 SYDVKM. The CDR3 consists of 16 residues. CDR3 residues: CASSGRDRGSNQPQHF. DNA of the CDR3: TGTGCCAGCAGTGGCCGGGACAGGGGTAGCAATCAGCCCCAGCATTTT.

The chain combines TRBV25-1 with TRBJ2-5; unclear D gene. V lost 2 bases and J lost 7, with 14 bases in between. Germline loops: CDR1 MGHDK, CDR2 SYGVNS. This CDR3 spans 14 amino acids. CDR3 residues: CASSELDGLGTQYF. In nucleotides, the CDR3 is TGTGCCAGCAGTGAACTAGACGGCTTAGGGACCCAGTACTTC. Supplemented by reference TRBV25-1 and TRBJ2-5, the full variable domain reads EADIYQTPRYLVIGTGKKITLECSQTMGHDKMYWYQQDPGMELHLIHYSYGVNSTEKGDLSSESTVSRIRTEHFPLTLESARPSHTSQYLCASSELDGLGTQYFGPGTRLLVL.

This clone was found a few times. This rearrangement joins TRBV6-4 to TRBJ2-2; D is uncertain. CDR3 length: 15 residues. Germline V lookup: CDR1 MRHNA, CDR2 SNTAGT. The V end was cut by 0 bases, the J end by 0 bases, with 5 bases between. The CDR3 DNA follows: TGTGCCAGCAGTGACTCGGTAGCGAACACCGGGGAGCTGTTTTTT. Its translation: CASSDSVANTGELFF.

V is TRBV29-1 and J is TRBJ1-1; possibly TRBD1 for D (5 bases). CDR1 and CDR2 (germline): SQVTM, ANQGSEA. V was shortened by 4 bases and J by 0 bases, with 6 bases between the two germline ends. This CDR3 spans 12 amino acids. The CDR3 DNA follows: TGCAGCGTTGTGACAGTGAACACTGAAGCTTTCTTT. It is translated as CSVVTVNTEAFF.

This chain connects TRBV18 to TRBJ2-5; 12 bases line up with TRBD2. Germline CDR1 and CDR2: KGHSH and LQKENI. This CDR3 region has 17 residues. V was pared by 1 base and J by 4 bases, with 7 bases of the junction left unmatched. The CDR3 reads CASSPQLAGGGGETQYF. As DNA, the CDR3 is TGTGCCAGCTCACCACAACTAGCGGGAGGCGGGGGAGAGACCCAGTACTTC.

This clone was found once. V is TRBV27 and J is TRBJ1-2, with D perhaps TRBD1 (5 bases). Between the trimmed V and J ends, which lost 5 bases and 7 bases, there was a span of 14 bases. Germline V gene data show CDR1 as MNHEY and CDR2 as SMNVEV (reference sequence). This CDR3 is 13 amino acids long. CDR3 sequence: CASSGTAGRGYTF. CDR3 coding DNA: TGTGCCAGCAGTGGGACTGCGGGACGTGGCTACACCTTC.

This chain joins TRBV30 and TRBJ1-4; the D gene is possibly TRBD1 (6 bases). The CDR3 has 14 residues. V was cut by 1 base and J by 6 bases, with 12 bases left in between. Looked up from germline, CDR1 is GTSNPN and CDR2 is SVGIG (reference sequence). DNA for the CDR3: TGTGCCTGGAGTGCTTTGTCAGGGGATGAAAAACTGTTTTTT. Protein sequence: CAWSALSGDEKLFF. Complete variable domain (other parts from reference TRBV30 and TRBJ1-4): SQTIHQWPATLVQPVGSPLSLECTVEGTSNPNLYWYRQAAGRGLQLLFYSVGIGQISSEVPQNLSASRPQDRQFILSSKKLLLSDSGFYLCAWSALSGDEKLFFGSGTQLSVL.

This chain links TRBV27 with TRBJ2-5; 7 nucleotides agree with TRBD1. The germline V gene encodes CDR1 MNHEY and CDR2 SMNVEV (reference sequence). CDR3 length: 16 amino acids. The junction had 11 bases not matched to a gene; V was cut back by 3 bases and J by 4 bases. CDR3 in DNA: TGTGCCAGCAGTTTCCTCAAAGGGACAGCTTTAGAGACCCAGTACTTC. This encodes CASSFLKGTALETQYF.